This TCR beta chain was recorded in a study of Graves' ophthalmopathy and Graves' hyperthyroidism. The study's findings and limits: Researchers report that a 13-signature model separated ophthalmopathy from stable hyperthyroidism, posting roughly 90% sensitivity and 81.08% specificity.

The authors amplified TCR beta CDR3 regions from RNA transcripts. Second-round multiplex PCR followed a first-round RT-PCR using HTBI primers. TCRdb itself ran the multiplex PCR reads through MiXCR, one entry per CDR3 protein. This table holds about 160,000 distinct CDR3 sequences, over 35% found once. This clonotype was counted many times. Its antigen remains unidentified. Each diagnosis was determined on the basis of clinical symptoms, serum thyroxine, TRAb, thyroid ultrasound and orbital computed tomography. Trimming left V 7 bases short and J 2 bases short, with 18 bases between. Looked up from germline, CDR1 is MDHEN and CDR2 is SYDVKM. The CDR3 is made up of 15 amino acids.

This clonotype originated in a woman aged 40 to 55 with Graves' ophthalmopathy. The sequenced sample consisted of peripheral blood. V gene TRBV28 combines with J gene TRBJ2-7, with a weak D call TRBD2 (5 bases). CDR3 amino acids: CASTPGGEDPYEQYF. For the CDR3, the DNA is TGTGCCAGCACCCCCGGAGGCGAAGACCCCTACGAGCAGTACTTC.